The text below deals with one T cell receptor beta chain. Its antigen remains unidentified. No much larger clone is present one base from it, and per-base qualities are unavailable. For this chain, trimming is 6 bases at the V end and 11 bases at the J end, and the number of junction bases without a gene match is 10. The CDR1 and CDR2 encoded by the germline V gene (reference sequence) are SEHNR and FQNEAQ. The CDR3, from cysteine to phenylalanine, totals 14 residues. Only the CDR3 DNA stays, 42 bases, in frame from base 1. The data were obtained in a study of T cell responses to AZD1222 COVID-19 vaccine (dated by TCRdb to about 2021). A note on the overall study: AZD1222 recipients whose second dose came at about 4 weeks and those whose second dose came at about 12 weeks were combined into one group, since spike-specific TCR depth and breadth did not differ between the two schedules. A total of approximately 250 trial participants underwent TCR sequencing, of whom about 210 had received two doses of AZD1222 and around 25 had received two doses of the MenACWY control vaccine. Trial participants were enrolled into age subgroups of 18-55, 56-69 and 70-plus years, which contained about 160, 30 and 59 TCR-sequenced participants, respectively. Broader findings and caveats from the paper: Most participants were white British and females outnumbered males, and the authors suggested that clonal diversity may have been underestimated. After two AZD1222 doses, both the breadth and the depth of spike-specific TCRs were significantly higher than at day 0 and than in MenACWY recipients. Reportedly, close to half of the unique spike-specific TCRs recognized epitopes lying outside the regions that are mutated in the B.1.351 and B.1.1.7 variants. Conclusions about previously exposed vaccinees are limited because only a handful of AZD1222 recipients were SARS-CoV-2 seropositive at baseline. The whole spike protein was spanned by vaccine-associated CD4 TCRs, and dominant responses were seen in regions 160-218 and 743-854. No day 14 peak-response samples were available, so repertoires were characterized only after the peak T cell response. The 56-69-year group was small, and its depth increase did not reach significance, likely because of low power.

Explained via the paper, the time point label denotes: baseline before first vaccination. The vaccinee samples were drawn from two UK trials, COV001 and COV002, one of which was a single-blind randomized controlled phase 2/3 trial testing AZD1222 (ChAdOx1 nCoV-19) in healthy adults. Trial participant PBMC samples were collected at day 0 and day 28 after the second dose for TCRbeta chain sequencing. The CDR3 regions of human TCRbeta chains were subjected to immunosequencing. As for the authors' bioinformatics: TCRs in the repertoires were matched against a reference library of SARS-CoV-2-specific TCRs that had been generated with the MIRA antigen-specificity platform. Breadth meant the fraction of unique TCRs that were SARS-CoV-2-associated, whereas depth meant the fraction of total T cells that were SARS-CoV-2-associated. Each spike-specific TCR was assigned to its reactive spike region and to a CD4 or CD8 class using the MIRA data. Log10-transformed breadth and depth values were compared by one-way ANOVA with Sidak's multiple comparisons tests. The immuneACCESS repertoire file appears here via TCRdb, limited to in-frame rearrangements. These files lack a portion of the clones; in checked studies, under half of the deficit traces to unresolved V genes, and the cause of the others is not known. V, J and clone size were drawn from that table, and D and trimming were deduced from the DNA. For this sample there are about 140,000 clones; 89% appear just once. The top ten clones comprise around 5% of the sample.

The specimen comprised peripheral blood, sampled on day 0 of AZD1222 vaccination. Recombination joined TRBV7-9 with TRBJ1-4; TRBD1 fits 9 bases in the junction. This receptor was taken from an adult in good health. The nucleotide sequence is given as TGTGCCAGCAGTTCCGGGACAGGGATTTGGAAACTGTTTTTT. This encodes CASSSGTGIWKLFF.